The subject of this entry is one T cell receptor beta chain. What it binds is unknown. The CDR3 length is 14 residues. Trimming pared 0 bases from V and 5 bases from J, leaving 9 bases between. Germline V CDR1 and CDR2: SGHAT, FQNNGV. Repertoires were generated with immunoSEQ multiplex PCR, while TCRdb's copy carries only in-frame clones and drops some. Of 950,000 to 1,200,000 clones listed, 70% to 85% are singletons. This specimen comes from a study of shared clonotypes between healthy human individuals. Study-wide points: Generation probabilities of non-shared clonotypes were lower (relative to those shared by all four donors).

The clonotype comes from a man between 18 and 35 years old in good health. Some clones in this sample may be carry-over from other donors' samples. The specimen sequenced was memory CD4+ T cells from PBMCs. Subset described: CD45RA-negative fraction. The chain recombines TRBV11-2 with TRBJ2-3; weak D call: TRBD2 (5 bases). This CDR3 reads CASSLDRGVDTQYF. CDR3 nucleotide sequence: TGTGCCAGCAGCTTAGATCGGGGAGTAGATACGCAGTATTTT.